These 17 T cell receptor beta chains originate from one sample sequenced in a study of blood T cells in healthy people across ages. The use of a sample-barcoded 5' primer and a J-beta primer mix characterized a second PCR of roughly 6 to 12 cycles. MiXCR was run by TCRdb on the 5' RACE reads, yielding one entry per CDR3 protein. The top ten clones hold over 20% of a sample with over 950,000 distinct CDR3 sequences, 51% of them seen once. The sequencing input was blood. The receptors were sampled from a woman aged 55-70 years in good health.

This clonotype was seen once. The chain carries TRBV27 and TRBJ2-5, with 7 bases lining up with TRBD1. V was clipped by 8 bases and J by 6 bases; unmatched bases: 12. Per the germline V gene, CDR1 is MNHEY and CDR2 is SMNVEV (reference sequence). The CDR3 spans 14 residues. This chain's CDR3 is CASRRTGGGKTQYF. In DNA form, the CDR3 reads TGTGCCAGCCGGAGGACAGGTGGCGGAAAGACCCAGTACTTC.

The chain uses TRBV12-3 or TRBV12-4 and TRBJ2-7; a weak D match, TRBD2 (6 bases). This CDR3 is 14 amino acids long. Trimming cost V 1 base and J 4 bases, with 11 bases left between them. The CDR3 coding sequence is TGTGCCAGCAGTTTAGGGGACTTAGCGTACGAGCAGTACTTC. It codes for CASSLGDLAYEQYF.

This clonotype was counted once. The CDR3 nucleotides read TGCAGTGCTAGAGATCAAGGGGGGACTAGGAGGGCCGGGGAGCTGTTTTTT. This gives the protein CSARDQGGTRRAGELFF. This chain uses TRBV20-1 with TRBJ2-2; 8 bases are shared with TRBD2. The CDR3 covers 17 residues. CDR1 and CDR2 from the germline V gene are DFQATT and SNEGSKA (reference sequence). The V gene end was trimmed by 0 bases and the J gene end by 6 bases; junction bases not matched to a gene: 12.

The chain carries TRBV12-3 or TRBV12-4 and TRBJ1-6; D is ambiguous. V lost 3 bases to trimming and J lost 8 bases, with 5 bases between them. This CDR3 region has 12 residues. Here the CDR3 DNA reads TGTGCCAGCAGTTTGCCCCATTCACCCCTCCACTTT. Translation: CASSLPHSPLHF.

The rearrangement joins TRBV28 to TRBJ2-5; 8 bases map to TRBD2. The CDR3 runs 14 residues. V lost 7 bases and J lost 2; bases outside the gene matches: 6. The germline CDR1 and CDR2 sequences are MDHEN and SYDVKM. As DNA, the CDR3 is TGTGCCAGCACCCAATCGGGGGGGCAAGAGACCCAGTACTTC. It yields the protein CASTQSGGQETQYF.

The rearrangement uses TRBV6-5 and TRBJ2-7; no reliable D call. CDR1 and CDR2 from the germline V gene are MNHEY and SVGAGI. Trimming pared 11 bases from V and 2 bases from J, leaving 10 bases between. The CDR3 runs 11 residues. The CDR3 nucleotides read TGTGCCTCCGGCCTGCCCTACGAGCAGTACTTC. Its translation is CASGLPYEQYF.

V usage is TRBV20-1 and J usage is TRBJ2-3; possibly TRBD1 or TRBD2 for D (7 bases each). The CDR3 loop spans 16 amino acids. Germline V gene data show CDR1 as DFQATT and CDR2 as SNEGSKA (reference sequence). V lost 6 bases and J 2 bases, leaving 21 bases between the germline ends. CDR3 nucleotide sequence: TGCAGTGCCAGGGGGGGTTGGCAGGCAGCCACAGATACGCAGTATTTT. It yields the protein CSARGGWQAATDTQYF.

In its sample, this clonotype was seen a few times. The chain combines TRBV5-1 with TRBJ2-7, with a weak D call TRBD1 (6 bases). The CDR3 totals 13 residues. V dropped 4 bases and J dropped 3 bases, with 11 bases sitting between them. The V gene's germline CDR1 is SGHRS and CDR2 YFSETQ. The CDR3 region has the DNA TGCGCCAGCAGCGCGGACAGTTACTACGAGCAGTACTTC. Translated: CASSADSYYEQYF.

This clonotype was seen a handful of times. Here the CDR3 reads CASSSSAVAKNIQYF. For the CDR3, the DNA is TGCGCCAGCAGTAGCAGCGCAGTAGCCAAAAACATTCAGTACTTC. The chain couples TRBV10-2 to TRBJ2-4; D not certain. V lost 5 bases and J lost 0, with 11 bases in between. The CDR3 totals 15 residues. Germline V gene sequence: CDR1 WSHSY, CDR2 SAAADI.

This clonotype came up once. The V call is TRBV3-1, the J call TRBJ2-7; D is ambiguous. The end of the DNA aligns better with TRBJ2-5, so the J call may be wrong. The germline gives CDR1 LGHDT, CDR2 YNNKEL (reference sequence). The CDR3 is 13 residues long. CDR3 residues: CASSQAPIETQYF. CDR3 nucleotides: TGTGCCAGCAGCCAAGCACCGATAGAGACCCAGTACTTC.

This clonotype was found once. The chain couples TRBV5-1 to TRBJ1-1, with TRBD1 matching 8 bases. CDR3 length: 15 amino acids. Germline V lookup: CDR1 SGHRS, CDR2 YFSETQ. V was pared by 2 bases and J by 5 bases, with 8 bases of the junction left unmatched. For the CDR3, the DNA is TGCGCCAGCAGCTTAGGACAGGGTCGAAGGACTGAAGCTTTCTTT. It is translated as CASSLGQGRRTEAFF.

The gene calls are TRBV7-9 and TRBJ1-2, with a possible D match to TRBD1 (6 bases). The germline V gene encodes CDR1 SEHNR and CDR2 FQNEAQ (reference sequence). The CDR3 sequence is 15 residues long. The V gene lost 8 bases and the J gene lost 6 bases, with 22 bases spanning the gap. The chain's CDR3 is CASFQGGSVRDGYTF. The CDR3 DNA follows: TGTGCCAGCTTCCAAGGGGGTTCAGTTCGGGATGGCTACACCTTC.

In this sample, this clonotype turned up a few times. The chain joins TRBV7-2 to TRBJ1-4; a weak D match, TRBD1 (5 bases). V was pared by 5 bases and J by 0 bases, with 10 bases between. CDR1 and CDR2 (germline): SGHTA, FQGNSA. This CDR3 region has 15 residues. CDR3: CASSPRGATNEKLFF. In DNA form, the CDR3 reads TGTGCCAGCAGCCCTCGAGGGGCAACTAATGAAAAACTGTTTTTT. Drawing the rest from reference TRBV7-2 and TRBJ1-4, the complete variable domain is GAGVSQSPSNKVTEKGKDVELRCDPISGHTALYWYRQSLGQGLEFLIYFQGNSAPDKSGLPSDRFSAERTGGSVSTLTIQRTQQEDSAVYLCASSPRGATNEKLFFGSGTQLSVL.

The chain couples TRBV20-1 to TRBJ1-1; perhaps TRBD1 as D (5 bases). CDR1 is DFQATT and CDR2 is SNEGSKA in the germline V gene (reference sequence). This CDR3 has 12 amino acids. V was shortened by 6 bases and J by 4 bases, with 12 bases between the two germline ends. The DNA for the CDR3 is TGCAGTGCGCGTGCAGGGCCCACTGAAGCTTTCTTT. As protein: CSARAGPTEAFF.

The CDR3 sequence: CASSIRQSTDTQYF. The CDR3 DNA reads as TGTGCCAGCAGCATACGACAGAGCACAGATACGCAGTATTTT. The chain couples TRBV7-6 to TRBJ2-3, with D perhaps matching TRBD1 (5 bases). Trimming stripped 5 bases from V and 0 bases from J, with 9 bases between. Germline CDR1 reads SGHVS; CDR2 reads FNYEAQ. This CDR3 contains 14 residues.

CDR3 nucleotide sequence: TGTGCTAGTGGTTTGGTAATAGTCTATGGAGAGACCCAGTACTTC. This sequence encodes CASGLVIVYGETQYF. The gene calls are TRBV12-5 and TRBJ2-7; no reliable D call. The J call is doubtful: the DNA matches TRBJ2-5 better. The CDR3 spans 15 residues. Germline V gene sequence: CDR1 LGHNT, CDR2 FRNRAP.

The rearrangement links TRBV20-1 to TRBJ2-3; 14 bases align to TRBD2. Trimming at V came to 5 bases and at J to 3 bases, leaving 7 bases not matched to a gene. CDR3 length: 16 residues. Germline V lookup: CDR1 DFQATT, CDR2 SNEGSKA (reference sequence). CDR3 nucleotides: TGCAGTGCTCGGACTAGCGGGAGGCTCCTTACAGATACGCAGTATTTT. It specifies CSARTSGRLLTDTQYF.